This TCR beta chain was observed in a study of regulatory T cells in long-lasting Graves disease. In this sample, this clonotype turned up many times. Time point described: newly diagnosed GD, antithyroid drugs for less than 3 months. Generation of the TCR library employed RNA extracted from PBMCs. Patients of an endocrinology department in Xi'an, China, were included. Assembly of TCR beta libraries relied on iRepertoire HTBI primers together with Arm-PCR of CDR3 regions. In TCRdb, the multiplex PCR reads were re-called with MiXCR into one record per CDR3 protein. Here the sample spans 450,000 to 600,000 distinct CDR3 sequences, 15% to 20% being singletons. Germline CDR1 and CDR2: MNHEY and SMNVEV (reference sequence). The CDR3 has 16 residues. The V end lost 1 base, the J end lost 2 bases, and 14 bases lay between the germline ends. In addition, the sample was reused for a study of T cells in Graves' hyperthyroidism and ophthalmopathy. This second report adds: Patients were aged 18 to 65, had disease duration under 2 months, and had newly diagnosed hyperthyroidism. Exclusion of a patient resulted from uncontrolled infection, other autoimmune disease, pregnancy or lactation. Among clonotypes expanded in thyroid above 0.001, most were also found in blood.

This chain joins TRBV27 and TRBJ2-5, with TRBD1 as a possible D gene (6 bases). The sample here was peripheral blood mononuclear cells (PBMCs), taken at new diagnosis, from a patient treated with antithyroid drugs. The TCR was taken from a man in his forties with Graves disease. The DNA for the CDR3 is TGTGCCAGCAGTTTATTGGGGACAAGGGCACAAGAGACCCAGTACTTC. Translated: CASSLLGTRAQETQYF.